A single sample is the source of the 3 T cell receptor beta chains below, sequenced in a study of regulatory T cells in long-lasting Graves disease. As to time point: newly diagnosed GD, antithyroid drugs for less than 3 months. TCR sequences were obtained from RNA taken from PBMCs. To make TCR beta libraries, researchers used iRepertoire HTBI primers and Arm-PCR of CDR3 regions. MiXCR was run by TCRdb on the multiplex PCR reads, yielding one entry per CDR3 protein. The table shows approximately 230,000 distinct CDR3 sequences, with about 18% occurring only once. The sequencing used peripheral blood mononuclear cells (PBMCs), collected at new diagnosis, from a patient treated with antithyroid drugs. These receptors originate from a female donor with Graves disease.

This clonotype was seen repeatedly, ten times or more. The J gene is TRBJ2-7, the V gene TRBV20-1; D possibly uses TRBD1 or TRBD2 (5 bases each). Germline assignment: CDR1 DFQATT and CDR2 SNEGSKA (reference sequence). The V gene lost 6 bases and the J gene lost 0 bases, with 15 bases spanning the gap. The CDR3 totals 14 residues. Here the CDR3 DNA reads TGCAGTGCAACCGGGACCTTTAGCTCCTACGAGCAGTACTTC. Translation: CSATGTFSSYEQYF.

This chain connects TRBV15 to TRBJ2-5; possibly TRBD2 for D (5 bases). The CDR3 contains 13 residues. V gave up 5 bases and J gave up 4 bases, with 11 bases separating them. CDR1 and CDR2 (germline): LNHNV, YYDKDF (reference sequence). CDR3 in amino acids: CATSSHGGETQYF. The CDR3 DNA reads TGTGCCACCAGCTCCCACGGAGGAGAGACCCAGTACTTC. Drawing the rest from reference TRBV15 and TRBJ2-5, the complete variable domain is DAMVIQNPRYQVTQFGKPVTLSCSQTLNHNVMYWYQQKSSQAPKLLFHYYDKDFNNEADTPDNFQSRRPNTSFCFLDIRSPGLGDTAMYLCATSSHGGETQYFGPGTRLLVL.

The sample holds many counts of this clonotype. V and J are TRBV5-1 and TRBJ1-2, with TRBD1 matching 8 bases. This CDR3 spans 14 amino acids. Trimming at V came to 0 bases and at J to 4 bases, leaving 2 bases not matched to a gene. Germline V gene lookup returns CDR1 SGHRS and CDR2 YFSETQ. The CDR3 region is CASSLVGTGYGYTF. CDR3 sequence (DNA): TGCGCCAGCAGCTTGGTAGGGACAGGCTATGGCTACACCTTC.